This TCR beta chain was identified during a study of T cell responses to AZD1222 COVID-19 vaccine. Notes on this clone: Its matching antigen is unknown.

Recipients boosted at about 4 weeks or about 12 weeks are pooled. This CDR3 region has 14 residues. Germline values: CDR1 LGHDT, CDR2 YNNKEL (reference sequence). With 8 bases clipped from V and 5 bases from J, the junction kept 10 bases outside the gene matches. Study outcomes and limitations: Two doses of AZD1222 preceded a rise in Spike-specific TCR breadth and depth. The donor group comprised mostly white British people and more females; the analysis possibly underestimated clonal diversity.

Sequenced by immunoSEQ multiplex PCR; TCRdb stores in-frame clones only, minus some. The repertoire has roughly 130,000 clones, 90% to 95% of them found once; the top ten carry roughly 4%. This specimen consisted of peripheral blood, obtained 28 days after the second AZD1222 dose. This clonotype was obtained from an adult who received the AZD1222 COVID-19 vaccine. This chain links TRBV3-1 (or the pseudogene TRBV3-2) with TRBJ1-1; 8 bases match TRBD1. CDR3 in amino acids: CASWEQGAGTEAFF. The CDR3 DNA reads TGTGCCAGCTGGGAGCAGGGGGCTGGGACTGAAGCTTTCTTT.